This TCR beta chain was obtained from a study of long-term antiretroviral therapy in people with HIV (dated by TCRdb to between 2022 and 2023). Context from the whole study: The earliest samples were collected approximately a decade before the 2015 WHO recommendation for immediate ART, a period when ART was typically delayed until CD4 counts fell. This retrospective serial study examined whether starting ART and sustained HIV suppression were associated with changes in the composition and diversity of the TRB repertoire in peripheral blood. From 25 to 30 adults with confirmed HIV infection, the cohort provided 192 cryopreserved PBMC samples, gathered serially across a mean of about six years (range 1-12). Among the 30 to 35 participants with HIV, eleven were female. No cross-contamination during QIAcube processing was shown when test extractions of a monoclonal T-cell line were performed alongside roughly 30 polyclonal samples.

From its cysteine to its phenylalanine, the CDR3 spans 11 amino acids. Only the CDR3 DNA stays, 33 bases, in frame from base 1. Deletion took 6 bases off V and 4 bases off J, with a span of 7 bases between the germline ends. Via the germline V gene (reference sequence), CDR1 is LNHDA and CDR2 SQIVND. Participants were included only if at least one PBMC sample before ART initiation and at least two post-ART samples were available. All participants with HIV were treated in the United States of America. Cryopreserved samples of 1-10 million PBMC were thawed and washed before DNA extraction. At the time of the earliest PBMC sample, participants with HIV were aged between roughly 20 and 54 years. Each participant contributed PBMC samples from 1-4 timepoints before ART initiation and 2-8 timepoints after ART initiation, with a median of 7 samples. For every participant, serial HIV viral load, CD4+ T-cell count, ART history and demographic data were obtained. Genomic DNA was extracted from unsorted PBMC with a Qiagen kit on a QIAcube, processed in batches of 12 samples.

Sequencing of the TRB variable region was done with the immunoSEQ hsTCRB v3.0 assay at survey level resolution. The target sequencing depth for TRB was about 40,000-55,000 T-cell genomes per sample. Pooled TRB libraries were sequenced on an Illumina MiSeq with a v3 150-cycle kit. The study's processing was this. Repertoire analysis was run in R within a reproducible Nextflow workflow that covered QC, data transformation and analysis. LymphoSeq2, an R package for exploring AIRR-Seq data, was used to implement custom analyses. A few samples that produced fewer than 5000 total TRB sequences were removed, so 150 to 200 HIV repertoires were analyzed. Among the roughly 190 retained HIV repertoires, 59 were collected before ART initiation and roughly 130 were collected after ART initiation. Repertoires were downsampled to 5000 TRB nucleotide sequences, with summary statistics averaged over 100 downsampling iterations. Only TRB sequences with CDR3 regions of at least seven amino acids were retained for analysis. Diversity was assessed using a clonality score derived from Shannon entropy and using the Gini coefficient. In the repertoire networks, any two of the top 5000 CDR3 amino acid sequences were linked whenever the two sequences differed by an edit distance of one. For TRB CDR3 amino acid sequences, GLIPH2 was used to predict antigen specificity groups and MHC restriction. CDR3 amino acid sequences were matched against VDJdb and McPAS-TCR to flag known CMV, EBV, HIV or tissue antigen associations. Pre-ART, post-ART and control groups were compared with Wilcoxon signed-rank tests and Holm-Bonferroni correction. TCRdb mirrors the immuneACCESS table, restricted to in-frame sequences. Some clones are absent from its copies; in checked studies, under half trace to an unresolved V gene, and the reason for the others is unknown. V and J calls and clone size are given by that table; D and trimming were obtained from the DNA. This sample holds 20,000 to 30,000 clones; 70% to 85% were observed only once. The ten top clones hold approximately 6% of the sample.

Paper-wide results and their limitations: Inferences about post-ART repertoire changes were limited because no data were available on ART adherence, viral resistance or therapy changes. Narrower CDR3 length ranges were observed in HIV repertoires than in controls, and an antigen-experienced repertoire with only a slight naive shift after ART was suggested by the network structure. Owing to limited PBMC availability, only the TCR beta chain was sequenced, without alpha chain pairing. Unsorted PBMC were profiled instead of sorted CD4+ and CD8+ T cells because pre-ART samples had limited cell numbers. The samples span the years 2004 to 2017, and the ART regimens used at that time may not be as effective as current regimens. Starting ART was linked to a significant rise in TRB diversity, yet even with long-term ART the diversity remained significantly lower than in transplant donor controls. At every time point, the repertoire was dominated by expanded TRB clones first identified before ART initiation, although this dominance fluctuated and, in many PLHIV, declined after ART.

A few counts support this clone. Its binding antigen is unknown. Qualities for individual bases were not recorded, and no much larger clone is one base off. Additional DNA sequences in this sample encode the identical CDR3. The clonotype was recovered from a man younger than 45 with HIV. The material was unsorted PBMCs, obtained 4.4 years after starting antiretroviral therapy. The chain joins TRBV19 to TRBJ2-7; no D gene can be assigned with confidence. The CDR3 region: CASSHRYEQYF. In nucleotides, the sequence is TGTGCCAGTAGCCATCGGTACGAGCAGTACTTC.